A selection of T cell receptor beta chains follows, all from one sample in a study of blood T cells in healthy people across ages. TCRdb reanalysed the 5' RACE reads using MiXCR and keeps one entry per CDR3 protein. The sample carries around 280,000 distinct CDR3 sequences, roughly 29% recorded once. Sequenced material: blood. The receptors shown here come from a woman in her 70s in good health. Each CDR3 is given with its conserved first and last residue. D genes are given only for firm matches. A clone size is listed for some rows: how often the clone was seen (once, few, many), or a class if it is expanded.

size: .
D: TRBD2
V: TRBV20-1
J: TRBJ2-5
CDR3: CSARGTRRAETQYF
DNA: TGCAGTGCTAGGGGGACTAGGAGGGCAGAGACCCAGTACTTC

size: few
D: .
V: TRBV5-1
J: TRBJ2-1
CDR3: CASSLTVNTFEQFF
DNA: TGCGCCAGCAGCTTGACAGTGAACACATTCGAGCAGTTCTTC

size: once
D: .
V: TRBV7-6
J: TRBJ1-1
CDR3: CASSLLGSEAFF
DNA: TGTGCCAGCAGCTTATTAGGGTCGGAAGCTTTCTTT

size: .
D: .
V: TRBV10-2
J: TRBJ2-5
CDR3: CASSDTRENKDQETQYF
DNA: TGCGCCAGCAGTGACACCCGCGAAAATAAAGACCAAGAGACCCAGTACTTC

size: .
D: TRBD2
V: TRBV7-2
J: TRBJ2-7
CDR3: CASSLSSGKYEQYF
DNA: TGTGCCAGCAGCTTAAGTAGCGGGAAATACGAGCAGTACTTC

size: .
D: .
V: TRBV7-6
J: TRBJ2-1
CDR3: CASSLGPWSSSEQFF
DNA: TGTGCCAGCAGCTTAGGGCCATGGTCCTCTTCTGAGCAGTTCTTC

size: .
D: TRBD1
V: TRBV28
J: TRBJ2-7
CDR3: CASSFQWGTGYPEQYF
DNA: TGTGCCAGCAGCTTCCAGTGGGGGACAGGGTACCCCGAGCAGTACTTC

size: few
D: TRBD1
V: TRBV20-1
J: TRBJ2-7
CDR3: CSAIRDRGTYEQYF
DNA: TGCAGTGCTATCCGGGACAGGGGAACCTACGAGCAGTACTTC

size: many
D: .
V: TRBV29-1
J: TRBJ2-5
CDR3: CSVPGAMQTQYF
DNA: TGCAGCGTTCCAGGGGCAATGCAGACCCAGTACTTC

size: many
D: TRBD1
V: TRBV7-9
J: TRBJ1-4
CDR3: CASSLWTGATNEKLFF
DNA: TGTGCCAGCAGCCTTTGGACAGGAGCAACTAATGAAAAACTGTTTTTT

size: few
D: TRBD2
V: TRBV14
J: TRBJ2-3
CDR3: CASSQEGRVTSGTDTQYF
DNA: TGTGCCAGCAGCCAAGAAGGACGTGTGACTAGCGGGACAGATACGCAGTATTTT

size: few
D: .
V: TRBV12-3/TRBV12-4
J: TRBJ2-5
CDR3: CASRFNQGPETQYF
DNA: TGTGCCAGCAGATTCAACCAGGGTCCCGAGACCCAGTACTTC

size: few
D: TRBD1
V: TRBV3-1
J: TRBJ2-5
CDR3: CASSQSDRERQTQYF
DNA: TGTGCCAGCAGCCAGTCCGACAGGGAGAGGCAGACCCAGTACTTC